This T cell receptor beta chain is drawn from a study of blood T cell repertoires in COVID-19. Across the study: The United States, Italy and Spain supplied acute and convalescent COVID-19 samples. The cDNA or gDNA used as material had been derived from T cells, B-cell-depleted T cells, or PBMCs.

Adults between roughly 18 and 89 years of age took part from about two dozen US areas. Cohorts were based on clinical histories the participants reported. J gave up 7 bases and V 0 bases, and 5 bases lay outside the gene matches. This CDR3 is built from 14 residues. Germline V gene lookup returns CDR1 GTSNPN and CDR2 SVGIG (reference sequence). Sequenced by immunoSEQ multiplex PCR; TCRdb stores in-frame clones only, minus some. The sample includes hundreds of thousands of clones, about 80% of them seen just once. Sequenced material: PBMCs or T cells enriched from blood (not recorded which). This TCR came from a man aged 25 to 40 with acute COVID-19. V and J are TRBV30 and TRBJ1-5; 8 positions agree with TRBD1. The CDR3 loop reads CAWSVTGGRQPQHF. CDR3 DNA sequence: TGTGCCTGGAGTGTAACAGGGGGTCGGCAGCCCCAGCATTTT.